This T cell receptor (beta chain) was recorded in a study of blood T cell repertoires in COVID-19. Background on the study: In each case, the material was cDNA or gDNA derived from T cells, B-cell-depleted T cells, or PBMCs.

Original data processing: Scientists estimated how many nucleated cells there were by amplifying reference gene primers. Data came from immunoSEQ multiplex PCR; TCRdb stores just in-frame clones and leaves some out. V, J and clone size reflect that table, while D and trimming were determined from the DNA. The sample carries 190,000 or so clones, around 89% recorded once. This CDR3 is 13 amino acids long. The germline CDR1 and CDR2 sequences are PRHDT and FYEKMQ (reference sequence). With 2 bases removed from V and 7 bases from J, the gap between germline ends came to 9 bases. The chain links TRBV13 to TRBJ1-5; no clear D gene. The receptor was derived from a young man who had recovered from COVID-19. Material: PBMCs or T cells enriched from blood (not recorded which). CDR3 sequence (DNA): TGTGCCAGCAGCTTACGAGGAGGACAGCCCCAGCATTTT. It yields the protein CASSLRGGQPQHF. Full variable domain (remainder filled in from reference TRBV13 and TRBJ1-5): AAGVIQSPRHLIKEKRETATLKCYPIPRHDTVYWYQQGPGQDPQFLISFYEKMQSDKGSIPDRFSAQQFSDYHSELNMSSLELGDSALYFCASSLRGGQPQHFGDGTRLSIL.